This TCR beta chain was found in a study of blood T cells in healthy people across ages. Whole-study results and caveats: Naive CD4+ cells and diversity were both higher in long-lived donors than in aged donors.

Germline V gene lookup returns CDR1 MNHNS and CDR2 SASEGT. The CDR3 length is 16 residues. With 2 bases removed from V and 7 bases from J, the gap between germline ends came to 15 bases. Every donor gave about 9 milliliters of peripheral blood. A sample-barcoded 5' primer and a J-beta primer mix were used in a second PCR of about 7 to 12 cycles. TCRdb called the 5' RACE reads again in MiXCR, with one record for every CDR3 protein. The repertoire holds more than 700,000 distinct CDR3 sequences, with about 46% as singletons. A remark on this clonotype: What it binds is unknown.

Sequencing was done on a sample of blood. The clonotype comes from a man aged 80 or over in good health. V gene TRBV6-1 combines with J gene TRBJ1-6; unclear D gene. DNA of the CDR3: TGTGCCAGCAGTGAACCGTCCCAATGGCACAATTCACCCCTCCACTTT. Amino acids: CASSEPSQWHNSPLHF.